This T cell receptor beta chain was profiled in a study of T cell repertoires in cytomegalovirus infection. Overall study: In public TCR beta signatures, there were indications of both CMV infection and matching HLA type. Study findings and constraints: Cumulative public TCR beta family frequency identified CMV carriers with the relevant HLA. CMV-specific TCR beta clonotypes restricted by HLA-C dominated the ex vivo response.

This clonotype was seen a single time. Its specificity is unknown. Germline CDR1 SGHTA, CDR2 FQGTGA. The V gene end was trimmed by 1 base and the J gene end by 8 bases; junction bases not matched to a gene: 9. CDR3 size: 16 residues. TCRdb independently ran MiXCR on the reads; one entry per CDR3 protein. The table includes approximately 500,000 distinct CDR3 sequences, approximately 15% detected once. The V and J genes are TRBV7-3 and TRBJ2-2; 8 nucleotides line up with TRBD2. Sequencing was performed on CD8+ T cells from PBMCs. The sequence was obtained from a human donor in good health (CMV status not recorded). Some clones in this sample may be carry-over from other donors' samples. The CDR3, as DNA: TGTGCCAGCAGCTTAATACGGGAGGGCCGCGGAGGGGAGCTGTTTTTT. Protein: CASSLIREGRGGELFF. The variable domain in full, with the rest retrieved from reference TRBV7-3 and TRBJ2-2, is GAGVSQTPSNKVTEKGKYVELRCDPISGHTALYWYRQSLGQGPEFLIYFQGTGAADDSGLPNDRFFAVRPEGSVSTLKIQRTERGDSAVYLCASSLIREGRGGELFFGEGSRLTVL.